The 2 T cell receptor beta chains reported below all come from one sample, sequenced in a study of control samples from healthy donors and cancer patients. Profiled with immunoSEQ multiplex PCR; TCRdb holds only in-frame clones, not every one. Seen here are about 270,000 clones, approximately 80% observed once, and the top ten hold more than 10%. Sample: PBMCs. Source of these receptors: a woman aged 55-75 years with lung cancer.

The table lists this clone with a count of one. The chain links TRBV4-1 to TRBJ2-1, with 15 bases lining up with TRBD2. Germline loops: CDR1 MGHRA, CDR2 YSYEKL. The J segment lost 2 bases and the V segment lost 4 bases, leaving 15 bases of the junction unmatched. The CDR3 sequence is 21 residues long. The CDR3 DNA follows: TGCGCCAGCAGCCCCTTCTATCCGGGGACTAGCGGGGGGAATACCTACAATGAGCAGTTCTTC. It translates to CASSPFYPGTSGGNTYNEQFF.

The CDR3 nucleotides are TGCGCCAGCAGCTCGGGTCCGGGCGGGGAGCTGTTTTTT. It encodes CASSSGPGGELFF. This sequence joins TRBV5-1 and TRBJ2-2; D is unclear. Trimming stripped 3 bases from V and 7 bases from J, with 10 bases between. The CDR3 runs 13 residues. The V gene's germline CDR1 is SGHRS and CDR2 YFSETQ. Using reference TRBV5-1 and TRBJ2-2 for the parts outside the CDR3, the full variable domain is KAGVTQTPRYLIKTRGQQVTLSCSPISGHRSVSWYQQTPGQGLQFLFEYFSETQRNKGNFPGRFSGRQFSNSRSEMNVSTLELGDSALYLCASSSGPGGELFFGEGSRLTVL.